This TCR beta chain was sequenced for a study of blood T cell repertoires in COVID-19. This table comes from immunoSEQ multiplex PCR, and its TCRdb copy is limited to in-frame clones, with some not included. The table lists 350,000 to 400,000 clones, 70% to 90% of them singletons, with about 1.2% in the top ten. Trimming cost V 0 bases and J 4 bases; bases outside gene matches: 5. Per the germline V gene, CDR1 is MRHNA and CDR2 is SNTAGT. This CDR3 has 16 residues. The source material was PBMCs or T cells enriched from blood (not recorded which). This TCR was recovered from a woman under 30 who had recovered from COVID-19. The chain uses TRBV6-4 and TRBJ2-3; 9 bases are a match to TRBD2. The CDR3 loop reads CASSDSGGGASDTQYF. The CDR3 DNA reads as TGTGCCAGCAGTGACTCGGGCGGGGGGGCCTCAGATACGCAGTATTTT.